The clone carrying this T cell receptor (beta chain) was observed a few times. Antigen unknown. The CDR3 length is 16 residues. V was pared by 0 bases and J by 2 bases, with 11 bases between. CDR1 is ENHRY and CDR2 is SYGVKD in the germline V gene. The source of the sample is a study of graft-versus-host responses after intestinal transplantation. Study at large: Those transplanted obtained multivisceral, liver-intestinal, or isolated intestinal grafts. Once they had received anti-thymocyte globulin induction, all recipients took tacrolimus and steroids for 2 to 4 years.

Whole-study results and caveats: With peak circulating GvH clone levels came an association with early post-transplant HvG declines. The authors found GvH clones in recipient marrow, some appearing first in ileum or blood.

The repertoire was sequenced with immunoSEQ multiplex PCR; TCRdb's copy has only in-frame clones and lacks some. The data show roughly 10,000 clones, nearly 95% seen once. The V and J genes are TRBV10-3 and TRBJ1-5, with a tentative D call TRBD1 (5 bases). Sequencing used PBMCs, obtained roughly six weeks after intestinal transplantation. The receptor comes from a human patient who received an intestinal transplant, so some T cells may come from the graft donor. The CDR3 region has the DNA TGTGCCATCAGTGAGTCCGTGGGGGTTGGCAATCAGCCCCAGCATTTT. Translating gives CAISESVGVGNQPQHF.